This is a list of T cell receptor beta chains from one sample in a study of T cell repertoires in cytomegalovirus infection. TCRdb passed the reads through MiXCR, listing each CDR3 protein once. The sample lists roughly 730,000 distinct CDR3 sequences, around a third occurring once. No antigens are known for them. Sequencing used cultured PBMCs, obtained from culture after CMV antigen stimulation. Receptor source: a human donor in good health (CMV status not recorded). Some clones in this sample may be carry-over from other donors' samples. CDR3s include the opening cysteine and the closing phenylalanine or tryptophan. D genes are given only for firm matches. Rows may omit the clone size; those that give it use once, few, many or a size class.

cdr3_aa,d_call,clone_size,v_call
CASVRDGYSNQPQHF,.,few,TRBV12-5
CASTPTRDRADNEQFF,.,.,TRBV6-2/TRBV6-3
CASSPTGGDEQYF,TRBD1,few,TRBV12-3/TRBV12-4
CSVALWDRGNNEQFF,TRBD1,.,TRBV29-1
CASSLAKGQPQHF,.,many,TRBV7-2
CASAGGGRDEQFF,TRBD2,once,TRBV11-2
CASSEAATAGGYTF,.,.,TRBV2
CASSPALEQFF,.,few,TRBV7-4
CASSPDRIQETQYF,.,many,TRBV7-2
CASRHASGSEQFF,.,.,TRBV5-5
CASSQAGEGKDTGELFF,.,few,TRBV4-2
CASTGQGSYEQYF,TRBD1,few,TRBV19
CASGSRGNTDTQYF,TRBD1,once,TRBV2
CASSWAASYEQYF,.,.,TRBV7-9
CARPPHGTGSSNQPQHF,TRBD1,many,TRBV7-2
CASSLREVGGDGYTF,.,few,TRBV28
CASSFRGWKTNEQFF,.,few,TRBV28
CASSVTGWGNSNQPQHF,.,few,TRBV7-6
CASSPRGTAYEQYF,TRBD1,.,TRBV18
CASSLQPLAKNIQYF,.,few,TRBV7-2
CASSFSTISDTQYF,.,.,TRBV5-1
CASSPGGTVEGYTF,.,.,TRBV7-9
CSARFRGRGHSYNEQFF,.,.,TRBV20-1
CSAISSGGGETQYF,TRBD2,.,TRBV20-1
CASSLVGGTDQPQHF,.,.,TRBV7-9
CASSLSAREGYGYTF,.,few,TRBV28
CASRLGQANNQPQHF,TRBD1,.,TRBV6-5
CASSSRFYQRTEAFF,.,few,TRBV6-5
CASSPLPGLAGGGSRGELFF,TRBD2,few,TRBV7-2
CASSEPGRSFSYNEQFF,.,.,TRBV6-1
CASRDRGWGNEKLFF,TRBD1,few,TRBV6-1
CASSRVGLGNEQFF,.,few,TRBV12-3/TRBV12-4
CASSYSRLGEQYF,.,.,TRBV6-5
CSARWTREQYF,.,.,TRBV20-1
CASRSSGTGGVNEQFF,TRBD1,.,TRBV7-6
CASSEVWTGNTIYF,.,.,TRBV6-1
CASTTGGTFGDTEAFF,.,few,TRBV28
CASSLEQGWYEQYF,.,.,TRBV5-6
CASRRETGDNTEAFF,TRBD1,.,TRBV2
CASSYRLPGANVLTF,.,.,TRBV6-5
CATSRGSQGFNEQFF,.,.,TRBV15
CSAVRLGTPSTDTQYF,.,.,TRBV20-1
CASSLGTGRRGTEAFF,TRBD1,few,TRBV27
CAISEAHGELFF,.,.,TRBV10-3
CASSFVPWGSNQPQHF,.,few,TRBV12-3/TRBV12-4
CASRARATNEKLFF,.,.,TRBV2
CSARDRGRAYNEQFF,TRBD2,.,TRBV20-1
CASAPAPWRRNTDTQYF,.,.,TRBV11-2
CASSSVAGVLYEQFF,TRBD2,few,TRBV27
CASSPQGGLPTQYF,TRBD1,many,TRBV7-2
CASSFPYRAGRSEQFF,.,.,TRBV7-9
CASRQIAGGSEQYF,TRBD2,few,TRBV7-2
CASSFGSSGVDTQYF,TRBD2,few,TRBV12-3/TRBV12-4
CASSLRVRLSSYNEQFF,.,.,TRBV11-1
CASSLGGRMKANQPQHF,.,few,TRBV7-2
CASSYPVFSYEQYF,.,.,TRBV6-2/TRBV6-3
CASSAGLGGTGDTQYF,TRBD2,.,TRBV7-6